These 10 T cell receptor beta chains share one sample of origin, sequenced in a study of identical twins. TCRdb independently ran MiXCR on the 5' RACE reads; one entry per CDR3 protein. The table includes about 810,000 distinct CDR3 sequences, about 12% detected once. These same records also appear under a second study, on yellow fever vaccine responses in identical twins.

Sequenced material: PBMCs. The receptors stem from a woman aged 18 to 35 in good health.

This clonotype has just a few counts. The chain links TRBV5-6 to TRBJ2-7, with 7 bases identical to TRBD1. Germline loops: CDR1 SGHDT, CDR2 YYEEEE. Unmatched junction bases numbered 13, after V lost 4 bases and J lost 3 bases. The CDR3 runs to 16 residues. The CDR3 coding sequence is TGTGCCAGCAGCCCGGCCCGACAGGGCGAACACTACGAGCAGTACGTC. It encodes CASSPARQGEHYEQYV.

The chain employs TRBV5-4 and TRBJ2-5, with TRBD2 identical over 9 bases. The V and J ends lost 0 bases and 1 base, in that order; junction bases with no gene match: 4. CDR3 length: 16 residues. Per the germline V gene, CDR1 is SGHNT and CDR2 is YYREEE (reference sequence). The CDR3 DNA is TGTGCCAGCAGCTTGGTTGCGGGGGGGGCCCAAGAGACCCAGTACTTC. This codes for CASSLVAGGAQETQYF.

There are a few counts of this clonotype. In DNA form, the CDR3 reads TGTGCCAGCTCACCCCGCGGGGGGTCCCCCCGGGGAATGAACACTGAAGCTTTCTTT. Its translation: CASSPRGGSPRGMNTEAFF. The chain has TRBV18 and TRBJ1-1, with TRBD1 as a possible D gene (5 bases). V lost 3 bases, J lost 0 bases, and 23 bases lay in between. CDR1 is KGHSH and CDR2 is LQKENI in the germline V gene. The CDR3 has 19 amino acids.

V usage is TRBV4-1 and J usage is TRBJ1-1; no definite D call. CDR3 length equals 14 residues. Germline CDR1 reads MGHRA; CDR2 reads YSYEKL. V lost 0 bases to trimming and J lost 0 bases, with 5 bases between them. This chain's CDR3 is CASSQEPMNTEAFF. The CDR3 nucleotides read TGCGCCAGCAGCCAAGAACCGATGAACACTGAAGCTTTCTTT.

This clonotype occurred a few times. This rearrangement joins TRBV20-1 to TRBJ2-3; D remains unclear. Germline CDR1 is DFQATT and CDR2 is SNEGSKA (reference sequence). The CDR3 totals 16 residues. Deletions cut 6 bases from V and 4 bases from J, with 23 bases between. The CDR3 DNA reads as TGCAGTGCCCCAAACGCGGCGAACCGAAGGGCAGATACGCAGTATTTT. Protein product: CSAPNAANRRADTQYF.

This chain joins TRBV10-3 and TRBJ1-2; possibly TRBD1 for D (6 bases). The CDR3 is 15 amino acids. Trimming took 4 bases from V and 2 from J, leaving 14 bases between them. CDR1 and CDR2 (germline): ENHRY, SYGVKD. The CDR3 DNA is TGTGCCATCAGTGTCGCCACAGGGACAAACTATGGCTACACCTTC. Translating gives CAISVATGTNYGYTF.

This clonotype was counted between two and nine times. Here the CDR3 DNA reads TGTGCCAGCAGCCGGGGACTAGGAGCGCTTGAGCAGTTCTTC. It yields the protein CASSRGLGALEQFF. This chain uses TRBV14 with TRBJ2-1; 8 nucleotides line up with TRBD2. V lost 4 bases to trimming and J lost 9 bases; unmatched junction nucleotides: 8. This CDR3 has 14 amino acids. The germline CDR1 and CDR2 sequences are SGHDN and FVKESK.

This clonotype showed up many times. J is TRBJ1-2 and V is TRBV12-3 or TRBV12-4; D is unclear. V was shortened by 1 base and J by 4 bases, with 7 bases between the two germline ends. This CDR3 is built from 13 residues. The CDR3 DNA is TGTGCCAGCAGTTTAGTTGTTGGCTATGGCTACACCTTC. Its translation is CASSLVVGYGYTF.

This clonotype showed up just a few times. The chain is built from TRBV28 and TRBJ2-7; no firm D call. The CDR3 has 13 residues. Per germline, CDR1 MDHEN and CDR2 SYDVKM. Trimming left V 6 bases short and J 2 bases short, with 11 bases between. CDR3 DNA: TGTGCCAGCAGCCGCGGACCTACCTACGAGCAGTACGTC. Its protein is CASSRGPTYEQYV.

The V call is TRBV11-2, the J call TRBJ1-3, with D hard to call. V gave up 0 bases and J gave up 6 bases, with 18 bases separating them. This CDR3 has 17 amino acids. Germline values: CDR1 SGHAT, CDR2 FQNNGV. CDR3 in amino acids: CASSLDQQFGRSNTIYF. The CDR3 DNA reads TGTGCCAGCAGCTTAGATCAACAGTTTGGCAGATCAAACACCATATATTTT. The variable domain in full, with the rest retrieved from reference TRBV11-2 and TRBJ1-3, is EAGVAQSPRYKIIEKRQSVAFWCNPISGHATLYWYQQILGQGPKLLIQFQNNGVVDDSQLPKDRFSAERLKGVDSTLKIQPAKLEDSAVYLCASSLDQQFGRSNTIYFGEGSWLTVV.